The rows below give T cell receptor beta chains drawn from one sample of a study of T-cell memory formation after mild COVID-19. TCRdb re-derived calls from the 5' RACE reads in MiXCR, one entry per CDR3 protein. Counted here are roughly 580,000 distinct CDR3 sequences, 18% occurring once; the ten biggest clones make up about 11%. Sequencing was performed on PBMCs or a T cell subset sorted from them (not recorded which). The source of these receptors is an adult woman who had mild COVID-19 (a few samples of this study predate the infection). Cell type and time point are not known. Each CDR3 is given with its conserved first and last residue. D genes are given only for firm matches. Size values are once, few and many counts, or a class for expanded clones, and some rows have none.

CDR3 protein: CASSLSRGSGYTF; CDR3 DNA: TGTGCCAGCAGTTTGAGTAGGGGGAGTGGCTACACCTTC; D gene: NA; J gene: TRBJ1-2; V gene: TRBV12-3/TRBV12-4; clone size: once
CDR3 protein: CSATGTGGPDTQYF; CDR3 DNA: TGCAGTGCGACAGGGACAGGGGGTCCAGATACGCAGTATTTT; D gene: TRBD1; J gene: TRBJ2-3; V gene: TRBV20-1; clone size: NA
CDR3 protein: CASSQVFGEAEAFF; CDR3 DNA: TGTGCCAGCAGCCAAGTTTTTGGGGAAGCTGAAGCTTTCTTT; D gene: NA; J gene: TRBJ1-1; V gene: TRBV3-1; clone size: few
CDR3 protein: CASRLDIGNQPQHF; CDR3 DNA: TGTGCCAGCAGGCTAGATATTGGCAATCAGCCCCAGCATTTT; D gene: NA; J gene: TRBJ1-5; V gene: TRBV12-3/TRBV12-4; clone size: few
CDR3 protein: CATGSTGGDGYTF; CDR3 DNA: TGTGCCACCGGATCGACAGGGGGCGATGGCTACACCTTC; D gene: TRBD1; J gene: TRBJ1-2; V gene: TRBV24-1; clone size: NA
CDR3 protein: CASSGLAGGVSSYNEQFF; CDR3 DNA: TGTGCCTCCTCGGGACTAGCGGGAGGCGTAAGCTCCTACAATGAGCAGTTCTTC; D gene: TRBD2; J gene: TRBJ2-1; V gene: TRBV5-5; clone size: many
CDR3 protein: CASSQHSPLHF; CDR3 DNA: TGTGCCAGCAGCCAGCATTCACCCCTCCACTTT; D gene: NA; J gene: TRBJ1-6; V gene: TRBV14; clone size: NA
CDR3 protein: CASSQDWTRRGHNEQFF; CDR3 DNA: TGTGCCAGCAGCCAAGATTGGACTAGAAGGGGCCACAATGAGCAGTTCTTC; D gene: TRBD2; J gene: TRBJ2-1; V gene: TRBV3-1; clone size: NA
CDR3 protein: CASSLTNQPQHF; CDR3 DNA: TGTGCCAGCAGCTTAACTAACCAGCCCCAGCATTTT; D gene: NA; J gene: TRBJ1-5; V gene: TRBV7-9; clone size: NA
CDR3 protein: CASSPSTGKYYGYTF; CDR3 DNA: TGTGCCAGCTCACCTTCGACAGGGAAGTACTATGGCTACACCTTC; D gene: TRBD1; J gene: TRBJ1-2; V gene: TRBV18; clone size: once
CDR3 protein: CASSVEGRTGDEQYF; CDR3 DNA: TGTGCCAGCAGCGTAGAAGGTAGGACAGGGGACGAGCAGTACTTC; D gene: TRBD1; J gene: TRBJ2-7; V gene: TRBV9; clone size: NA
CDR3 protein: CASSLAPGLSSYEQYF; CDR3 DNA: TGCGCCAGCAGCTTGGCCCCGGGACTGAGCTCCTACGAGCAGTACTTC; D gene: NA; J gene: TRBJ2-7; V gene: TRBV5-1; clone size: NA
CDR3 protein: CASSLAQDRAYGYTF; CDR3 DNA: TGTGCCAGCAGCCTGGCCCAGGACAGGGCGTATGGCTACACCTTC; D gene: TRBD1; J gene: TRBJ1-2; V gene: TRBV7-6; clone size: NA
CDR3 protein: CSARPYFTDTQYF; CDR3 DNA: TGCAGTGCTAGGCCTTACTTCACAGATACGCAGTATTTT; D gene: NA; J gene: TRBJ2-3; V gene: TRBV20-1; clone size: NA
CDR3 protein: CASSYDPTRDGTDTQYF; CDR3 DNA: TGTGCCAGCAGTTATGACCCAACAAGGGATGGCACAGATACGCAGTATTTT; D gene: NA; J gene: TRBJ2-3; V gene: TRBV2; clone size: NA
CDR3 protein: CASRLAGITWGEQFF; CDR3 DNA: TGTGCCAGCAGGCTAGCGGGAATAACTTGGGGTGAGCAGTTCTTC; D gene: TRBD2; J gene: TRBJ2-1; V gene: TRBV12-3/TRBV12-4; clone size: NA
CDR3 protein: CASSPITVNTEAFF; CDR3 DNA: TGCGCCAGCAGCCCAATAACAGTGAACACTGAAGCTTTCTTT; D gene: NA; J gene: TRBJ1-1; V gene: TRBV5-1; clone size: few
CDR3 protein: CASRPGRVEETQYF; CDR3 DNA: TGTGCCAGCAGACCGGGTCGCGTTGAGGAGACCCAGTACTTC; D gene: NA; J gene: TRBJ2-5; V gene: TRBV7-2; clone size: NA
CDR3 protein: CASSYTRGQSQGNYPNQPQHF; CDR3 DNA: TGTGCCAGCAGTTACACGCGAGGGCAGTCCCAAGGCAATTACCCTAATCAGCCCCAGCATTTT; D gene: NA; J gene: TRBJ1-5; V gene: TRBV6-2/TRBV6-3; clone size: NA
CDR3 protein: CASSWDRLDNYGYTF; CDR3 DNA: TGTGCCAGCAGCTGGGACAGGTTGGATAACTATGGCTACACCTTC; D gene: TRBD1; J gene: TRBJ1-2; V gene: TRBV27; clone size: many
CDR3 protein: CSAREPGPQSGELFF; CDR3 DNA: TGCAGTGCTAGAGAGCCGGGACCTCAGTCAGGGGAGCTGTTTTTT; D gene: NA; J gene: TRBJ2-2; V gene: TRBV20-1; clone size: few
CDR3 protein: CASSPVGTGGIETQYF; CDR3 DNA: TGTGCCAGCAGCCCGGTGGGGACAGGGGGGATCGAGACCCAGTACTTC; D gene: TRBD1; J gene: TRBJ2-5; V gene: TRBV3-1; clone size: few
CDR3 protein: CSATGLRNEQFF; CDR3 DNA: TGCAGTGCTACAGGGCTACGCAATGAGCAGTTCTTC; D gene: NA; J gene: TRBJ2-1; V gene: TRBV20-1; clone size: NA
CDR3 protein: CASSLAGAPGQHEQFF; CDR3 DNA: TGTGCCAGCAGCTTAGCAGGGGCCCCGGGACAACATGAGCAGTTCTTC; D gene: NA; J gene: TRBJ2-1; V gene: TRBV11-3; clone size: NA
CDR3 protein: CSVGFRLAGGHNEQFF; CDR3 DNA: TGCAGCGTTGGTTTCCGACTAGCGGGAGGTCACAATGAGCAGTTCTTC; D gene: TRBD2; J gene: TRBJ2-1; V gene: TRBV29-1; clone size: few
CDR3 protein: CASSPTGGRGGTEAFF; CDR3 DNA: TGTGCCAGCAGCCCGACAGGGGGCAGAGGGGGCACTGAAGCTTTCTTT; D gene: TRBD1; J gene: TRBJ1-1; V gene: TRBV7-3; clone size: NA
CDR3 protein: CATSGLYNEQFF; CDR3 DNA: TGTGCCACCAGTGGACTATACAATGAGCAGTTCTTC; D gene: NA; J gene: TRBJ2-1; V gene: TRBV24-1; clone size: once
CDR3 protein: CASSQGLAGEVSYEQYF; CDR3 DNA: TGTGCCAGCAGCCAGGGACTAGCGGGGGAGGTATCCTACGAGCAGTACTTC; D gene: TRBD2; J gene: TRBJ2-7; V gene: TRBV7-6; clone size: NA
CDR3 protein: CASSYRDAGTDTQYF; CDR3 DNA: TGTGCCAGCAGTTACAGGGATGCGGGCACAGATACGCAGTATTTT; D gene: NA; J gene: TRBJ2-3; V gene: TRBV2; clone size: NA
CDR3 protein: CASSSLDRGGGNTIYF; CDR3 DNA: TGTGCCAGCAGCTCGCTGGACAGGGGCGGCGGAAACACCATATATTTT; D gene: TRBD1; J gene: TRBJ1-3; V gene: TRBV7-8; clone size: NA
CDR3 protein: CASSSSTGKGGYTF; CDR3 DNA: TGTGCCAGCAGCTCCTCGACAGGGAAGGGTGGCTACACCTTC; D gene: TRBD1; J gene: TRBJ1-2; V gene: TRBV7-3; clone size: few
CDR3 protein: CASKSGTYNEQFF; CDR3 DNA: TGCGCCAGCAAAAGCGGGACGTACAATGAGCAGTTCTTC; D gene: TRBD2; J gene: TRBJ2-1; V gene: TRBV5-1; clone size: few
CDR3 protein: CASSASGRSEQYF; CDR3 DNA: TGTGCCAGCAGCGCTAGCGGGAGGAGCGAGCAGTACTTC; D gene: TRBD2; J gene: TRBJ2-7; V gene: TRBV2; clone size: few
CDR3 protein: CASIDSGRVDEQFF; CDR3 DNA: TGTGCCAGCATCGATAGCGGGAGGGTCGATGAGCAGTTCTTC; D gene: TRBD2; J gene: TRBJ2-1; V gene: TRBV5-6; clone size: few
CDR3 protein: CASRTENNEQFF; CDR3 DNA: TGTGCCAGCAGGACAGAGAACAATGAGCAGTTCTTC; D gene: NA; J gene: TRBJ2-1; V gene: TRBV2; clone size: many
CDR3 protein: CASSWAAGKEETQYF; CDR3 DNA: TGTGCCAGCAGCTGGGCGGCAGGGAAGGAGGAGACCCAGTACTTC; D gene: NA; J gene: TRBJ2-5; V gene: TRBV11-3; clone size: NA
CDR3 protein: CASSNGQVYGYTF; CDR3 DNA: TGCGCCAGCAGCAACGGACAGGTCTATGGCTACACCTTC; D gene: TRBD1; J gene: TRBJ1-2; V gene: TRBV5-1; clone size: many
CDR3 protein: CASSGGGRGTDTQYF; CDR3 DNA: TGTGCCAGCTCAGGAGGGGGCAGAGGCACAGATACGCAGTATTTT; D gene: NA; J gene: TRBJ2-3; V gene: TRBV18; clone size: NA
CDR3 protein: CASSPPSGAYNTEAFF; CDR3 DNA: TGTGCCAGCAGCCCGCCATCAGGGGCCTATAACACTGAAGCTTTCTTT; D gene: NA; J gene: TRBJ1-1; V gene: TRBV3-1; clone size: few
CDR3 protein: CASSLGVTGYKETQYF; CDR3 DNA: TGTGCCAGCAGCTTAGGGGTTACGGGATACAAAGAGACCCAGTACTTC; D gene: NA; J gene: TRBJ2-5; V gene: TRBV7-8; clone size: NA
CDR3 protein: CASSRGSAGGPYEQFF; CDR3 DNA: TGTGCCAGCAGTCGCGGCTCGGCGGGGGGGCCGTATGAGCAGTTCTTC; D gene: TRBD2; J gene: TRBJ2-1; V gene: TRBV2; clone size: few
CDR3 protein: CASSYSGDPNTEAFF; CDR3 DNA: TGTGCCAGCAGTTATAGCGGAGACCCGAACACTGAAGCTTTCTTT; D gene: NA; J gene: TRBJ1-1; V gene: TRBV6-5; clone size: NA
CDR3 protein: CASSLALTASDTQYF; CDR3 DNA: TGTGCCAGCAGCTTGGCCTTAACAGCGTCAGATACGCAGTATTTT; D gene: NA; J gene: TRBJ2-3; V gene: TRBV5-8; clone size: NA
CDR3 protein: CASSLEDSLLNTEAFF; CDR3 DNA: TGTGCCAGCAGTTTGGAGGACAGTCTTCTGAACACTGAAGCTTTCTTT; D gene: NA; J gene: TRBJ1-1; V gene: TRBV12-3/TRBV12-4; clone size: few
CDR3 protein: CASSPEGTRATEQYF; CDR3 DNA: TGTGCCAGCAGCCCCGAGGGGACCCGAGCCACCGAGCAGTACTTC; D gene: NA; J gene: TRBJ2-7; V gene: TRBV7-9; clone size: few
CDR3 protein: CASSIGGGYEQYF; CDR3 DNA: TGTGCCAGTAGTATAGGCGGCGGCTACGAGCAGTACTTC; D gene: NA; J gene: TRBJ2-7; V gene: TRBV19; clone size: NA
CDR3 protein: CASSVQSSGGPDTQYF; CDR3 DNA: TGTGCCAGCAGCGTACAATCCTCCGGGGGGCCAGATACGCAGTATTTT; D gene: NA; J gene: TRBJ2-3; V gene: TRBV9; clone size: NA
CDR3 protein: CSAGTIRDRNPYEQYF; CDR3 DNA: TGCAGTGCTGGGACAATCCGAGACAGGAACCCTTACGAGCAGTACTTC; D gene: NA; J gene: TRBJ2-7; V gene: TRBV20-1; clone size: few
CDR3 protein: CASSQSRGPGGETQYF; CDR3 DNA: TGTGCCAGCAGCCAATCACGGGGCCCAGGGGGAGAGACCCAGTACTTC; D gene: TRBD1; J gene: TRBJ2-5; V gene: TRBV7-2; clone size: many
CDR3 protein: CASSARSGYTF; CDR3 DNA: TGTGCCAGCAGTGCCCGGAGTGGCTACACCTTC; D gene: NA; J gene: TRBJ1-2; V gene: TRBV6-1; clone size: NA